This TCR beta chain was sequenced in a study of blood T cells in healthy people across ages. Study information: About one barcoded beta molecule per two T cells was captured by template switching.

The donors, aged roughly 6 to 100, were healthy Caucasians from Russia. Per sample, at least 5 micrograms of total RNA were extracted. Germline CDR1 ENHRY, CDR2 SYGVKD. This CDR3 region has 14 residues. V lost 7 bases and J 5 bases, leaving 17 bases between the germline ends. Primed by a sample-barcoded 5' primer and a J-beta primer mix, a second PCR proceeded for roughly 7 to 11 cycles. Every cDNA was tagged by a template-switch adaptor with 12 random nucleotides. TCRdb reprocessed the 5' RACE reads via MiXCR and lists one record per CDR3 protein. The sample has around 900,000 distinct CDR3 sequences; 29% are singletons.

The source material was blood. The origin of this receptor is a woman older than 75 in good health. The chain carries TRBV10-3 and TRBJ1-2, with D unresolved. The CDR3 loop reads CAIKPLAQGYGYTF. The CDR3 DNA reads as TGTGCCATCAAGCCACTGGCCCAAGGATATGGCTACACCTTC.